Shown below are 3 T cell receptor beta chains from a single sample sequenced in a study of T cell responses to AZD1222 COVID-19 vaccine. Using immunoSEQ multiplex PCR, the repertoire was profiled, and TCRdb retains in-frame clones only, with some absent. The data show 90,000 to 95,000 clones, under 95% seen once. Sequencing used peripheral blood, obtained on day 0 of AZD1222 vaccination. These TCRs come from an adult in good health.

The CDR3 is CASSRQYSNQPQHF. CDR3 in DNA: TGTGCCAGCAGTCGACAGTATAGCAATCAGCCCCAGCATTTT. V usage is TRBV6-5 and J usage is TRBJ1-5; D might be TRBD1 (5 bases). Germline loops: CDR1 MNHEY, CDR2 SVGAGI. The CDR3 covers 14 residues. The V end lost 5 bases, the J end lost 0 bases, and 8 bases lay between the germline ends.

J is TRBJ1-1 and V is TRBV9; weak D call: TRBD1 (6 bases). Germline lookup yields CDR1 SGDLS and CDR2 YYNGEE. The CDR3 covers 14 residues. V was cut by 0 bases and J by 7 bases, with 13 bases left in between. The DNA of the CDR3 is TGTGCCAGCAGCGTAGAGTGGACAGATCTTGAAGCTTTCTTT. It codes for CASSVEWTDLEAFF.

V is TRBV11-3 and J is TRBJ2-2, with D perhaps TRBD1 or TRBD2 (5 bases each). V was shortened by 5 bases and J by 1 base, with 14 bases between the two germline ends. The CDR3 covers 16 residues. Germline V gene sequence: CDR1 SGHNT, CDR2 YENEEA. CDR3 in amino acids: CASSRAGTENTGELFF. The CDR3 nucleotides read TGTGCCAGCAGCCGCGCCGGGACCGAGAACACCGGGGAGCTGTTTTTT. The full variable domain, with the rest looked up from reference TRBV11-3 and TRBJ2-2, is EAGVVQSPRYKIIEKKQPVAFWCNPISGHNTLYWYLQNLGQGPELLIRYENEEAVDDSQLPKDRFSAERLKGVDSTLKIQPAELGDSAVYLCASSRAGTENTGELFFGEGSRLTVL.